This T cell receptor beta chain was sequenced in a study of CD4 T cells in relation to SARS-CoV-2 and coronaviruses. Sequenced by immunoSEQ multiplex PCR; TCRdb stores in-frame clones only, minus some. The sample lists 65,000 or so clones, about 89% occurring once. CDR3 size: 14 residues. V dropped 5 bases and J dropped 4 bases, with 9 bases sitting between them. Germline V gives CDR1 SGHNT, CDR2 YENEEA. CD4+ T cells from unexposed donors were obtained before the COVID-19 pandemic (2011-2018). This rearrangement joins TRBV11-3 to TRBJ2-6; D is uncertain. This receptor was obtained from a human donor in good health. The sequenced material came from memory CD4+ T cells from PBMCs. Here the CDR3 DNA reads TGTGCCAGCAGCCCCGATGGGGGGGCCAACGTCCTGACTTTC. This codes for CASSPDGGANVLTF.